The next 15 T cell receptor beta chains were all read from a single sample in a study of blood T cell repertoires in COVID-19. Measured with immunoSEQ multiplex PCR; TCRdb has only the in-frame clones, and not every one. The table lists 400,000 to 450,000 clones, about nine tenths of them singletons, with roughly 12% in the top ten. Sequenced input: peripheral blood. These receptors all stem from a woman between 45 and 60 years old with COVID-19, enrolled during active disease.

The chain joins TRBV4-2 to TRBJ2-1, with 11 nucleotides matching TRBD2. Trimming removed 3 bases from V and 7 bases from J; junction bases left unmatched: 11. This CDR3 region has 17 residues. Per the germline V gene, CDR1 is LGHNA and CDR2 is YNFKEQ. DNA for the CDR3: TGTGCCAGCAGCCAGCTTGGAGGGACTAGCGGATTAAATGAGCAGTTCTTC. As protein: CASSQLGGTSGLNEQFF.

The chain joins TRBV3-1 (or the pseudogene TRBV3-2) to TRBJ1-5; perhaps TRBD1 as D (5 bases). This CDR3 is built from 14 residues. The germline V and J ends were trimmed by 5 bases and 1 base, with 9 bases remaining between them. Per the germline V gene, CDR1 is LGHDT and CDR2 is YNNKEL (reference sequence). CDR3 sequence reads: CASSFGQSNQPQHF. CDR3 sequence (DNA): TGTGCCAGCAGCTTCGGACAAAGCAATCAGCCCCAGCATTTT.

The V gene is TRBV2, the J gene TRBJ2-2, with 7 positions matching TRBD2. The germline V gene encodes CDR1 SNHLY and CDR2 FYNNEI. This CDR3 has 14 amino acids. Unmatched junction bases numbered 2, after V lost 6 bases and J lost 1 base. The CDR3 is CASRRGENTGELFF. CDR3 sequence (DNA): TGTGCCAGCAGACGGGGGGAGAACACCGGGGAGCTGTTTTTT.

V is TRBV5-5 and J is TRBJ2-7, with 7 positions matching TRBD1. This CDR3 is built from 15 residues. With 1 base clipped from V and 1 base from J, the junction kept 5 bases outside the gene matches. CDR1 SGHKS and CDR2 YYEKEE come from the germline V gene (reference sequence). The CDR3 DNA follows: TGTGCCAGCAGCTTGCTACAGGGGCCTTCCTACGAGCAGTACTTC. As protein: CASSLLQGPSYEQYF.

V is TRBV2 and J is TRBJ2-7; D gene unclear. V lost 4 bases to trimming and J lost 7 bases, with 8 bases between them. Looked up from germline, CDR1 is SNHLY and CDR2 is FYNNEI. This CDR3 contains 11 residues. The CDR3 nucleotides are TGTGCCAGCAGTGTAGTCCCGGAGCAGTACTTC. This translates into CASSVVPEQYF.

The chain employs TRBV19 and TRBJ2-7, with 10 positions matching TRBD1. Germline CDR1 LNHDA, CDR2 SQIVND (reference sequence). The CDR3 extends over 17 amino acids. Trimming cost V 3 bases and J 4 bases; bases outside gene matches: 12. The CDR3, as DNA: TGTGCCAGTAGTATCTCGTCAGGGACAGGGGAGTTATACGAGCAGTACTTC. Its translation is CASSISSGTGELYEQYF.

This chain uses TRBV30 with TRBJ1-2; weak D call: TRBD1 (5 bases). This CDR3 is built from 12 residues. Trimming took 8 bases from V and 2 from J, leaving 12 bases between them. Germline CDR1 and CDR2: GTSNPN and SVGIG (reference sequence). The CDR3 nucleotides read TGTGCCACAGGCTCTCCAAACTATGGCTACACCTTC. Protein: CATGSPNYGYTF.

This chain's CDR3 is CASSPAGTSVGEQYF. The CDR3 bases are TGTGCCAGCAGCCCAGCCGGGACTAGCGTGGGCGAGCAGTACTTC. The chain has TRBV7-9 and TRBJ2-7; 10 positions match TRBD2. The CDR3 extends over 15 amino acids. Trimming at V came to 5 bases and at J to 6 bases, leaving 10 bases not matched to a gene. The germline gives CDR1 SEHNR, CDR2 FQNEAQ (reference sequence).

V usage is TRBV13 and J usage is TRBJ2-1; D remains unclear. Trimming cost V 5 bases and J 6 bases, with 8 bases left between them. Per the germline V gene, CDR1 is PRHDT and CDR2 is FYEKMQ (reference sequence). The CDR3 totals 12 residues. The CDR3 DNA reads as TGTGCCAGCAGCCCCTATGGCAATGAGCAGTTCTTC. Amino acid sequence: CASSPYGNEQFF.

CDR3: CASTPTAADTIYF. The CDR3, as DNA: TGTGCCAGCACCCCGACCGCGGCGGACACCATATATTTT. The gene calls are TRBV7-8 and TRBJ1-3; no reliable D call. Trimming stripped 7 bases from V and 8 bases from J, with 15 bases between. Germline V CDR1 and CDR2: SGHVS, FQNEAQ. CDR3 size: 13 residues.

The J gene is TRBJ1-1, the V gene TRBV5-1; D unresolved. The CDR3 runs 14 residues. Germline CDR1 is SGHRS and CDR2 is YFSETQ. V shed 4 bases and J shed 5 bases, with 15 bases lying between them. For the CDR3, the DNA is TGCGCCAGCAGCCCGGAGGCGCGGAGGACTGAAGCTTTCTTT. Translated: CASSPEARRTEAFF.

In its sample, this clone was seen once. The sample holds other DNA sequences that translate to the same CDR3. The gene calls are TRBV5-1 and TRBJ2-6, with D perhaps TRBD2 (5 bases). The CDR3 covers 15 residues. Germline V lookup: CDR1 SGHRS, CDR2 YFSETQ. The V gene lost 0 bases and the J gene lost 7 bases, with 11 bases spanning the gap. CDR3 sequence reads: CASSLVGSGANVLTF. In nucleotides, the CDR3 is TGCGCCAGCAGCTTGGTAGGCAGCGGCGCCAACGTCCTGACTTTC.

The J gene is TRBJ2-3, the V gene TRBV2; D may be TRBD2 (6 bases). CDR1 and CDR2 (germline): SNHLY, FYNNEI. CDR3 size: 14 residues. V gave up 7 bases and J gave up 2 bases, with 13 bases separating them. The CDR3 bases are TGTGCCAGCAAGCGGAGGGTTCTCACAGATACGCAGTATTTT. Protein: CASKRRVLTDTQYF.

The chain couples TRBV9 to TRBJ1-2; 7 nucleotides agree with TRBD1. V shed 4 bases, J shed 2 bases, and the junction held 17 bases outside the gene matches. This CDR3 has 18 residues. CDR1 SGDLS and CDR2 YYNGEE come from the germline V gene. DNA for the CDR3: TGTGCCAGCAGCCTGACGGGGCGGGACAGATTATCGAACTATGGCTACACCTTC. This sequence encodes CASSLTGRDRLSNYGYTF. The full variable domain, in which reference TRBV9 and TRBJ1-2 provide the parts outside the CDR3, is DSGVTQTPKHLITATGQRVTLRCSPRSGDLSVYWYQQSLDQGLQFLIQYYNGEERAKGNILERFSAQQFPDLHSELNLSSLELGDSALYFCASSLTGRDRLSNYGYTFGSGTRLTVV.

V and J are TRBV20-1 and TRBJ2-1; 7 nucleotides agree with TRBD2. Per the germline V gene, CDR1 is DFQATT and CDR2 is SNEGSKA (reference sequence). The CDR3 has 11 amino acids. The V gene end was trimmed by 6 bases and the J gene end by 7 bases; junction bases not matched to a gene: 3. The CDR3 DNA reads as TGCAGTGCAGACGGGAGGAATGAGCAGTTCTTC. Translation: CSADGRNEQFF.